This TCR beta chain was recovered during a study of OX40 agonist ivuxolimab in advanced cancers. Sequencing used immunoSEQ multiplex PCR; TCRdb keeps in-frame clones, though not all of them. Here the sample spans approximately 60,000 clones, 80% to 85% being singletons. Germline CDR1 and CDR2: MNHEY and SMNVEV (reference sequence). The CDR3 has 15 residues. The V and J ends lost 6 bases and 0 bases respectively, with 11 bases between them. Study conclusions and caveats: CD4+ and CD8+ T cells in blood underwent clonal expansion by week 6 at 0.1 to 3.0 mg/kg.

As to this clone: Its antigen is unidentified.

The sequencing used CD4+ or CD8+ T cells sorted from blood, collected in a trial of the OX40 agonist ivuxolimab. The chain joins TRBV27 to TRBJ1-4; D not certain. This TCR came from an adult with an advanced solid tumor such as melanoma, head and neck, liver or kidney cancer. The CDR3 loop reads CASSRTRATNEKLFF. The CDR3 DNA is TGTGCCAGCAGCCGAACTAGGGCAACTAATGAAAAACTGTTTTTT. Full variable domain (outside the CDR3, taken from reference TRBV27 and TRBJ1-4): EAQVTQNPRYLITVTGKKLTVTCSQNMNHEYMSWYRQDPGLGLRQIYYSMNVEVTDKGDVPEGYKVSRKEKRNFPLILESPSPNQTSLYFCASSRTRATNEKLFFGSGTQLSVL.